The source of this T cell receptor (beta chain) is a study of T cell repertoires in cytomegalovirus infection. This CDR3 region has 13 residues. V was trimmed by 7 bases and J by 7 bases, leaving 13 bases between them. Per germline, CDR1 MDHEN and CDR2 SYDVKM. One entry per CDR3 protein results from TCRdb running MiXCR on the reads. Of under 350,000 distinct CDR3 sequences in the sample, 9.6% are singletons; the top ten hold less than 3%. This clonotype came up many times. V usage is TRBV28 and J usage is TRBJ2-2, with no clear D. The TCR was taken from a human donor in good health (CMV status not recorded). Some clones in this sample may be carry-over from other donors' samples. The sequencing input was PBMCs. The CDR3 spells CASTVSTNGELFF. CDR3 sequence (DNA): TGTGCCAGCACCGTCTCCACTAACGGGGAGCTGTTTTTT. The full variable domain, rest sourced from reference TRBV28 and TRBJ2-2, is DVKVTQSSRYLVKRTGEKVFLECVQDMDHENMFWYRQDPGLGLRLIYFSYDVKMKEKGDIPEGYSVSREKKERFSLILESASTNQTSMYLCASTVSTNGELFFGEGSRLTVL.